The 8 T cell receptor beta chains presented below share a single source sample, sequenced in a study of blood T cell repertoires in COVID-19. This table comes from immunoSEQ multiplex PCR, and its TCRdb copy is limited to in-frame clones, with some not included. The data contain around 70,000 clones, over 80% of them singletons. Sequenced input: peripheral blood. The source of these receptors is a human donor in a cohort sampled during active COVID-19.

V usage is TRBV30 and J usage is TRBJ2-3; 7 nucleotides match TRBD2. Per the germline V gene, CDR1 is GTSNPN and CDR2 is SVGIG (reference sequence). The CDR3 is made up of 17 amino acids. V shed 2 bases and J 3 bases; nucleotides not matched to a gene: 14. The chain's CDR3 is CAWSLYQSGGGTDTQYF. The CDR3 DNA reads TGTGCCTGGAGTCTTTACCAGAGCGGCGGGGGAACAGATACGCAGTATTTT.

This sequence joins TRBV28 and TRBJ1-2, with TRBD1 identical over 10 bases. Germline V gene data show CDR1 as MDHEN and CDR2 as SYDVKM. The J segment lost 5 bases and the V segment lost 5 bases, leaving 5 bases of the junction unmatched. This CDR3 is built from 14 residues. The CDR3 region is CASSRQGAGYGYTF. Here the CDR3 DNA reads TGTGCCAGCAGTCGACAGGGGGCGGGGTATGGCTACACCTTC.

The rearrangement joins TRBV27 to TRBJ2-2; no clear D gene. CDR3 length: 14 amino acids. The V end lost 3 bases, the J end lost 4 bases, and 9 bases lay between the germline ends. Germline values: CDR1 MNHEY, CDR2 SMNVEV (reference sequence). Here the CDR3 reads CASSFSPVTGELFF. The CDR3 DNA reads TGTGCCAGCAGTTTTTCGCCGGTCACCGGGGAGCTGTTTTTT.

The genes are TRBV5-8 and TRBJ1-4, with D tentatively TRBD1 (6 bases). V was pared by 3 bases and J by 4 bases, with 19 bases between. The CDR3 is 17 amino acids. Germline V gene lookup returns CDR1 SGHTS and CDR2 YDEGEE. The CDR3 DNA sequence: TGTGCCAGCAGCTCGACAGGAAGTAGCGTTATTAATGAAAAACTGTTTTTT. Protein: CASSSTGSSVINEKLFF. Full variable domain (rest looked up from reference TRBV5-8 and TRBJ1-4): EAGVTQSPTHLIKTRGQQATLRCSPISGHTSVYWYQQALGLGLQFLLWYDEGEERNRGNFPPRFSGRQFPNYSSELNVNALELEDSALYLCASSSTGSSVINEKLFFGSGTQLSVL.

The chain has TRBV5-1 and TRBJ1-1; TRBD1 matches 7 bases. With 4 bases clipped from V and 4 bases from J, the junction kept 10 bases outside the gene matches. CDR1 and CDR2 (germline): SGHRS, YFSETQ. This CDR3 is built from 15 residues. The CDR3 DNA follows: TGCGCCAGCAGCCCCCCGGGACAGTGGACCACTGAAGCTTTCTTT. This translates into CASSPPGQWTTEAFF.

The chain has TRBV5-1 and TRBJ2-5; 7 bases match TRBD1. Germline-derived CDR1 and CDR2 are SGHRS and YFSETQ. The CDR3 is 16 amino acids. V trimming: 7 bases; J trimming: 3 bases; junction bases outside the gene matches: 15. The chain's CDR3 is CASSGGLDRFEETQYF. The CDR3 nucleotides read TGCGCCAGCTCTGGTGGGCTGGACAGGTTTGAAGAGACCCAGTACTTC.

Here the CDR3 reads CASSGDRPHTNQPQHF. In DNA form, the CDR3 reads TGTGCCAGCAGTGGGGACAGGCCGCACACCAATCAGCCCCAGCATTTT. The gene calls are TRBV2 and TRBJ1-5, with TRBD1 matching 8 bases. The CDR3 is 16 residues long. V trimming: 4 bases; J trimming: 3 bases; junction bases outside the gene matches: 8. Germline CDR1 is SNHLY and CDR2 is FYNNEI.

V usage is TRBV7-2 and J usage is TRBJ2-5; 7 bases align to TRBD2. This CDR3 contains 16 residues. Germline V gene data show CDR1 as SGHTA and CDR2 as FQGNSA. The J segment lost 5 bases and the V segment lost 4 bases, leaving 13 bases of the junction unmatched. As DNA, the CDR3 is TGTGCCAGCAGCTCGCGGACTAGTCCTCTCACGGAGACCCAGTACTTC. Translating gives CASSSRTSPLTETQYF.